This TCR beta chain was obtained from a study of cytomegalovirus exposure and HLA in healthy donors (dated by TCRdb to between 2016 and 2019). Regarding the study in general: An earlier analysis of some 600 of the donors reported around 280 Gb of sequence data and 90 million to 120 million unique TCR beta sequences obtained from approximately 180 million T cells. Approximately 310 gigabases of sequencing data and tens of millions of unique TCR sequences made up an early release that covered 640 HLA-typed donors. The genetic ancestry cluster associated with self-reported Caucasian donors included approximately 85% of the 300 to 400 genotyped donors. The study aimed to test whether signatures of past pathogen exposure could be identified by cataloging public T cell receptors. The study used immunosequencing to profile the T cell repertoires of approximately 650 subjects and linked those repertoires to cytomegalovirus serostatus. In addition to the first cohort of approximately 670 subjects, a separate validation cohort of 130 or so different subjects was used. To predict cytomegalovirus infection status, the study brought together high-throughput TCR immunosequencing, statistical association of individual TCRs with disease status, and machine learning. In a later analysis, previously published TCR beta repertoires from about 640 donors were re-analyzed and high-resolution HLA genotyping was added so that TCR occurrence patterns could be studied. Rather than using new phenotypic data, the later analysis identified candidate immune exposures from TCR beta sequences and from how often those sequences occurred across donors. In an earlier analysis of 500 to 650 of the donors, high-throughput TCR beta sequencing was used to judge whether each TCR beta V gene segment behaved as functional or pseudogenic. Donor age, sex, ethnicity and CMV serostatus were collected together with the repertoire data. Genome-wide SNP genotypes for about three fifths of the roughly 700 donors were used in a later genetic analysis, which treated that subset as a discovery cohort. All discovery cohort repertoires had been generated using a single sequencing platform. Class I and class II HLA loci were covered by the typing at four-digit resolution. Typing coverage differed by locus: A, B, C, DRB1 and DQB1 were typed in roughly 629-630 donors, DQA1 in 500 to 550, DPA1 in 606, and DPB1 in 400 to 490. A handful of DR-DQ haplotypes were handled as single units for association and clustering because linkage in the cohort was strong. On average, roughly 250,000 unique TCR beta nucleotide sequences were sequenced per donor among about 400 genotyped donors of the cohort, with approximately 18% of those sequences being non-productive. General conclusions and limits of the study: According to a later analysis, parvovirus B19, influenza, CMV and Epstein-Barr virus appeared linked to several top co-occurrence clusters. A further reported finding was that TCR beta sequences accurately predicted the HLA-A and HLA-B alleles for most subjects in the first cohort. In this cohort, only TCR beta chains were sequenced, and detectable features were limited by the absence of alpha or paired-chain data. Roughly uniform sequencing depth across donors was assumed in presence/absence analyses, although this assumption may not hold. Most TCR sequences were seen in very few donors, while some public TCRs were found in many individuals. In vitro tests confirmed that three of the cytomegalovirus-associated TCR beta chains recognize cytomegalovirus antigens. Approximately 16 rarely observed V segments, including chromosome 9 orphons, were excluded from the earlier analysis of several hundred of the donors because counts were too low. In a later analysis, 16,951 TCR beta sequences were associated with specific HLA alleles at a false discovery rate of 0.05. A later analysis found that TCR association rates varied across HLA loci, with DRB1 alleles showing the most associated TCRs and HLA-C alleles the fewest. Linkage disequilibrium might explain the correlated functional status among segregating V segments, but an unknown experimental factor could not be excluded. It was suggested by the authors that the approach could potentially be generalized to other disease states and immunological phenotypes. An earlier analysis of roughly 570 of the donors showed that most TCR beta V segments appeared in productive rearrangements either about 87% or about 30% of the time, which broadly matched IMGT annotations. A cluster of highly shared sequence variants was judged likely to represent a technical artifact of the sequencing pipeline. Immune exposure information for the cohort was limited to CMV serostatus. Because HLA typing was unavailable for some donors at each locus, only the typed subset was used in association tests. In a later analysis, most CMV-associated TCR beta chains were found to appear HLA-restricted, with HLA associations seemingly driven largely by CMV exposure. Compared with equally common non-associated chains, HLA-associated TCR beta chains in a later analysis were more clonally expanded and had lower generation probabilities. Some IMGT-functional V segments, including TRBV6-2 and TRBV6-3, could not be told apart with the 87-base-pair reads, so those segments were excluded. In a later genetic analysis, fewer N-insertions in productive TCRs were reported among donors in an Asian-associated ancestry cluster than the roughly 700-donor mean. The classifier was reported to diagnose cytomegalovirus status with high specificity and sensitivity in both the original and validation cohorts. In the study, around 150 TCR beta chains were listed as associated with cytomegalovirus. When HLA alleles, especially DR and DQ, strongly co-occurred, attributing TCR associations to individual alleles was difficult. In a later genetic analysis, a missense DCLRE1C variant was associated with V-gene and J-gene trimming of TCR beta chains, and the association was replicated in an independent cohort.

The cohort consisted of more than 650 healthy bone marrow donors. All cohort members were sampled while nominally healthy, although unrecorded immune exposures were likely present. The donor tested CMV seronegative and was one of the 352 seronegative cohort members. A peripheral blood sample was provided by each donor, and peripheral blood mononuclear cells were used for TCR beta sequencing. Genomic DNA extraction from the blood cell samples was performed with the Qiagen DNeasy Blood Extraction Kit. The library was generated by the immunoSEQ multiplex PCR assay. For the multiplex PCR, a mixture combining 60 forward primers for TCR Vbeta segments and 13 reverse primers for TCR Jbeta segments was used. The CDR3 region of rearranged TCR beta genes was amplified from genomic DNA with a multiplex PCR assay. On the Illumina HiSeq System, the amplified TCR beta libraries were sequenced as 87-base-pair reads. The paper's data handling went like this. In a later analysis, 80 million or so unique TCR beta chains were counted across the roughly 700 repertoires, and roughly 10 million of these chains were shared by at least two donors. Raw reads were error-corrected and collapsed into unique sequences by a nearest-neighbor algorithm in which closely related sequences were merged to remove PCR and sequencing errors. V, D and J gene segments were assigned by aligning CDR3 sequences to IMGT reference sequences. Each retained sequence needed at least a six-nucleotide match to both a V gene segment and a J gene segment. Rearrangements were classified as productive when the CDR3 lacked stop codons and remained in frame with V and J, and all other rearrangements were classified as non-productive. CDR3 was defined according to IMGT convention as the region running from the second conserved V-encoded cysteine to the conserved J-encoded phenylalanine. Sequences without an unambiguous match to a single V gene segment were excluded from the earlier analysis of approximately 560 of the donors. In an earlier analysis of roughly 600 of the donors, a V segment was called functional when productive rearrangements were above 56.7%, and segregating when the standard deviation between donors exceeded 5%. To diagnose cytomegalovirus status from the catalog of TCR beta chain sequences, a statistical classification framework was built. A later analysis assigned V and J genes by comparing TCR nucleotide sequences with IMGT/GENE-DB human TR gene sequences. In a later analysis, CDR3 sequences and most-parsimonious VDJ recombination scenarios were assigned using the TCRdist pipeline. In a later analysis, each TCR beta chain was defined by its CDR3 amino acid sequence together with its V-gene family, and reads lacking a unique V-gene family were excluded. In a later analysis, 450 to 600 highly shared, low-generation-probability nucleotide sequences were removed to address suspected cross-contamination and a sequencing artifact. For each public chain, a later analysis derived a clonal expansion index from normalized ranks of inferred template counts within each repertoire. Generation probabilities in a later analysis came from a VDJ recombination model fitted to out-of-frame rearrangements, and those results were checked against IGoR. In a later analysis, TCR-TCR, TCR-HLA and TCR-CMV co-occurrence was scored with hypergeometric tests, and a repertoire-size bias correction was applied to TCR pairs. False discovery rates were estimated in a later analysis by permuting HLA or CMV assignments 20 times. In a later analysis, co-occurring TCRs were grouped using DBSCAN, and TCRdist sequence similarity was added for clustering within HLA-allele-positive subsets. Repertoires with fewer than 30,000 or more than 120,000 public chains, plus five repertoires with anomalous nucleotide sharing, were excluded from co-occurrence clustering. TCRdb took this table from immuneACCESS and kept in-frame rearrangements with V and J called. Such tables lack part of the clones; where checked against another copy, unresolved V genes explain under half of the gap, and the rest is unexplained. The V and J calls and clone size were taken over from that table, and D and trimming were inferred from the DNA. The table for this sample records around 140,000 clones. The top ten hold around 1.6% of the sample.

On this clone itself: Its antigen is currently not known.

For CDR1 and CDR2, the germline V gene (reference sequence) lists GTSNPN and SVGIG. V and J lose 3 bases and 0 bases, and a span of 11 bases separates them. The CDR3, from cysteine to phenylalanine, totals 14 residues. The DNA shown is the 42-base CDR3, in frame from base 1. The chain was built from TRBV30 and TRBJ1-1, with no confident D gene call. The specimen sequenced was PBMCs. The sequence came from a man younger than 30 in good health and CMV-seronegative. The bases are TGTGCCTGGAGAAGCGGAGAATTGAACACTGAAGCTTTCTTT. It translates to CAWRSGELNTEAFF.